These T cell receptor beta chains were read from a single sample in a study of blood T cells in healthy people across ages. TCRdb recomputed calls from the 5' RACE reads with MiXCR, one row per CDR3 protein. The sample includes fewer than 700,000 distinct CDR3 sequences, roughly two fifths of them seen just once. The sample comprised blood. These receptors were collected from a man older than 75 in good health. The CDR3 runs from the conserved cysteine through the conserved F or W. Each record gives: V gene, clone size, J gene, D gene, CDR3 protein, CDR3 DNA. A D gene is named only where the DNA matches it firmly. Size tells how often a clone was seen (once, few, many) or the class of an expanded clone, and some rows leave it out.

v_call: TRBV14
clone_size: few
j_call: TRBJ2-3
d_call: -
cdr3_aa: CASSQSWDTQYF
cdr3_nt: TGTGCCAGCAGCCAAAGCTGGGATACGCAGTATTTT

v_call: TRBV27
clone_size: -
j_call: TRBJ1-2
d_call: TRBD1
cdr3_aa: CASLSTGKLANYGYTF
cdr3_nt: TGTGCCAGCCTTTCGACAGGGAAATTGGCTAACTATGGCTACACCTTC

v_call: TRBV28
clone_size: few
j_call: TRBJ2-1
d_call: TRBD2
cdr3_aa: CASSGSSSGRLFNEQFF
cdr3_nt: TGTGCCAGCAGTGGGTCGTCTAGCGGGAGATTGTTCAATGAGCAGTTCTTC

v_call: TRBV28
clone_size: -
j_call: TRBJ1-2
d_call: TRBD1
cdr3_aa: CAGRSKNRGIGYGYTF
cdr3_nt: TGTGCCGGCAGATCAAAGAACAGGGGGATCGGCTATGGCTACACCTTC

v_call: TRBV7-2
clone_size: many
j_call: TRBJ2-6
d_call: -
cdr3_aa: CASSLQGGFGANVLTF
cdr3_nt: TGTGCCAGCAGCTTACAGGGCGGGTTCGGGGCCAACGTCCTGACTTTC

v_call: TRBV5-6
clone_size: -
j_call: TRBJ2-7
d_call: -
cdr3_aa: CASSRVGVAGSEQYF
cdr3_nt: TGTGCCAGCAGCCGGGTCGGAGTTGCTGGTAGCGAGCAGTACTTC

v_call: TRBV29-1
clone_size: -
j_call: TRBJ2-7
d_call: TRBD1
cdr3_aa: CSVEFGDRGIYEQYF
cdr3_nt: TGCAGCGTTGAATTCGGGGACAGGGGAATCTACGAGCAGTACTTC

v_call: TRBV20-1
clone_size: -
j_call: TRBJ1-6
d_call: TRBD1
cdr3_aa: CSATGTGNSPLHF
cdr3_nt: TGCAGTGCTACCGGGACAGGGAATTCACCCCTCCACTTT

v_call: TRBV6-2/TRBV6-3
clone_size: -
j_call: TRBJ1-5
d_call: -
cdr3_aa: CASSWDRSNQPQHF
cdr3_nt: TGTGCCAGCAGTTGGGACCGCAGCAATCAGCCCCAGCATTTT

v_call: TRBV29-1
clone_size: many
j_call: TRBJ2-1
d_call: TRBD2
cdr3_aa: CSVDAGDPYNEQFF
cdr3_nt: TGCAGCGTTGATGCGGGAGATCCCTACAATGAGCAGTTCTTC

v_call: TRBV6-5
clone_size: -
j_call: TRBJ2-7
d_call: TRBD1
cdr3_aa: CASSYRQGGEQYF
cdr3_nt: TGTGCCAGCAGTTACCGACAGGGTGGCGAGCAGTACTTC

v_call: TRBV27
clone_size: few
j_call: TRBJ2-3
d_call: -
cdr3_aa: CASSLKFTDTQYF
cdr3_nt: TGTGCCAGCAGTTTAAAGTTCACAGATACGCAGTATTTT

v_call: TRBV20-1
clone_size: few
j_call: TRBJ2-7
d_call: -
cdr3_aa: CSASRGRPNSYEQYF
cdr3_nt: TGCAGTGCTAGCAGAGGGCGACCAAATTCCTACGAGCAGTACTTC

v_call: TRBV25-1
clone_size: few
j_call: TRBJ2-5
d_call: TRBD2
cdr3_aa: CASSDPTSGGIQETQYF
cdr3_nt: TGTGCCAGCAGTGACCCCACTAGCGGGGGGATCCAAGAGACCCAGTACTTC

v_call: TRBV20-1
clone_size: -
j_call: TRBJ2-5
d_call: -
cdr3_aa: CSARVRPSETQYF
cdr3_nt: TGCAGTGCTAGAGTCAGACCCTCGGAGACCCAGTACTTC

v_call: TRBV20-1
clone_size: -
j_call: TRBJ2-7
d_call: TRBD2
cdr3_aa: CSARTGLQSSYEQYF
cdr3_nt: TGCAGTGCTAGGACGGGACTACAGAGCTCCTACGAGCAGTACTTC

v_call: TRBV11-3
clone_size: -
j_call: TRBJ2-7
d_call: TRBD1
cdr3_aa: CASSPSVPGQGSAYNEQYF
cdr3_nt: TGTGCCAGCAGCCCATCCGTCCCGGGACAGGGTTCGGCCTACAATGAGCAGTACTTC

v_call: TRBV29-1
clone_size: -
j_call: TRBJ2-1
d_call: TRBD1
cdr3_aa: CSTDRGTNEQFF
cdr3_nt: TGCAGCACGGACAGGGGGACCAATGAGCAGTTCTTC

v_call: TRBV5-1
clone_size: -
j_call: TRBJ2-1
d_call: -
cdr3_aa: CASYRPGEGGEQFF
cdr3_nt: TGCGCCAGTTATCGCCCGGGCGAGGGTGGTGAGCAGTTCTTC

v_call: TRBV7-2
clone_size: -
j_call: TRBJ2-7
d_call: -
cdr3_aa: CASRPSESSYEQYF
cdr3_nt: TGTGCCAGCAGACCTAGCGAGAGCTCCTACGAGCAGTACTTC

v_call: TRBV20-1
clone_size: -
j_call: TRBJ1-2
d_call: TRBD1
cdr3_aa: CSANRDRGLPNYGYTF
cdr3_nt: TGCAGTGCCAACCGAGACAGGGGACTACCGAACTATGGCTACACCTTC

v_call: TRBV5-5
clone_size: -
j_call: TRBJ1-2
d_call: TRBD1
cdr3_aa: CASSFLQGSYGYTF
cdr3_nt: TGTGCCAGCAGCTTCTTACAGGGGAGCTATGGCTACACCTTC

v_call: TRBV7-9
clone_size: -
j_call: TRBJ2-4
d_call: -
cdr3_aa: CASSSTGYIQYF
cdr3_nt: TGTGCCAGCAGCTCAACAGGTTACATTCAGTACTTC

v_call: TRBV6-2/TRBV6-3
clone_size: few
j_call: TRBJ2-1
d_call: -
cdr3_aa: CASSYLGRYNEQFF
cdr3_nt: TGTGCCAGCAGTTACTTGGGACGATACAATGAGCAGTTCTTC

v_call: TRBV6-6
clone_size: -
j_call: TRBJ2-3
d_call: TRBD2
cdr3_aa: CASSSPLAADTQYF
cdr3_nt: TGTGCCAGCAGTTCCCCACTAGCGGCAGATACGCAGTATTTT

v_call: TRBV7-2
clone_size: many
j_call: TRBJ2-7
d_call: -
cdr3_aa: CASSFYGYEQYF
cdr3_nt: TGTGCCAGCAGCTTTTACGGCTACGAGCAGTACTTC

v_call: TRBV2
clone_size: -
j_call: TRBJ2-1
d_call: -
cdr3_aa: CASSERTHNEQFF
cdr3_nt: TGTGCCAGCAGTGAACGGACCCACAATGAGCAGTTCTTC

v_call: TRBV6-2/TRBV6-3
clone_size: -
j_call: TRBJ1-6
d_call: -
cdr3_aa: CASSYSGRNNSPLHF
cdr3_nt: TGTGCCAGCAGTTACTCGGGCAGAAATAATTCACCCCTCCACTTT

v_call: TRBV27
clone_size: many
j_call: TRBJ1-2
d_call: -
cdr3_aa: CASKGGAHYGYTF
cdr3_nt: TGTGCCAGCAAAGGAGGGGCACACTATGGCTACACCTTC

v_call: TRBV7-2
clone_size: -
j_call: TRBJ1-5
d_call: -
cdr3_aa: CASSFRGQPRHF
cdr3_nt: TGTGCCAGCAGCTTTCGGGGGCAGCCCCGGCATTTT

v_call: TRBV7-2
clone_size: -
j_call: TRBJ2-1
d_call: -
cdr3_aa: CASISLGTGNWNEQFF
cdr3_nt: TGTGCCAGCATCTCACTGGGAACAGGGAACTGGAATGAGCAGTTCTTC

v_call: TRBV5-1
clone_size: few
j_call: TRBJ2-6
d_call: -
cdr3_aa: CASSLSDDASSGANVLTF
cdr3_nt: TGCGCCAGCAGCTTGTCCGACGACGCAAGCTCTGGGGCCAACGTCCTGACTTTC

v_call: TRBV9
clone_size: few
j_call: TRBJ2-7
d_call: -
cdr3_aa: CASSVDSGNDEQYF
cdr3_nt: TGTGCCAGCAGCGTAGACTCTGGGAACGACGAGCAGTACTTC

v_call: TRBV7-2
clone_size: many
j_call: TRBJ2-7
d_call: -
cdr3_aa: CASSLDRPQYF
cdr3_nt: TGTGCCAGCAGCTTAGATCGGCCGCAGTACTTC

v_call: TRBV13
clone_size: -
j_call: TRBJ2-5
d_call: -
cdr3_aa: CASSFAGTAIEGTQYF
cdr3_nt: TGTGCCAGCAGCTTCGCTGGGACCGCAATAGAAGGGACCCAGTACTTC

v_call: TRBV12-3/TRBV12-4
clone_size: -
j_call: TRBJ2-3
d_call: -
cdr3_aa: CASSTGRRTSTDTQYF
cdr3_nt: TGTGCCAGCAGTACAGGGCGCCGAACTAGCACAGATACGCAGTATTTT

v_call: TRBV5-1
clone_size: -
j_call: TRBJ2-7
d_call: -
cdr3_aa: CASSVFESYEQYF
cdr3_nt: TGCGCCAGCAGCGTGTTTGAGTCCTACGAGCAGTACTTC

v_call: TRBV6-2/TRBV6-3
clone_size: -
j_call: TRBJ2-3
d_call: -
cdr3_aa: CASSGSAGGLDTQYF
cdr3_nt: TGTGCCAGCAGTGGCTCTGCTGGGGGGCTTGATACGCAGTATTTT

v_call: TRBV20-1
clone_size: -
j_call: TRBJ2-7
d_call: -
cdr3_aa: CSARDRQGGSYEQYF
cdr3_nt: TGCAGTGCTAGAGATCGACAGGGAGGCTCCTACGAGCAGTACTTC